This entry features one TCR beta chain sequence. What it recognizes is unknown. The sample comes from a study of T-cell reconstitution after alpha-beta-depleted transplantation in children. Points from the study as a whole: Two months or so post-transplant, alpha-beta T cells reportedly derived from several hundred expanded graft clones. One year post-transplant, T-cell counts and diversity were largely derived from T cells produced anew. TCRbeta diversity was high at day 60 in some patients (a result of surviving recipient T cells and thymic progenitors).

Unique molecular identifiers were incorporated into the prepared TCRbeta library. TCRdb re-called the PCR reads through MiXCR, storing one row per CDR3 protein. Among approximately 85,000 distinct CDR3 sequences listed, 15% to 17% were seen once. Germline loops: CDR1 SNHLY, CDR2 FYNNEI. CDR3 length equals 13 residues. The V end was cut by 5 bases, the J end by 2 bases, with 7 bases between. V gene TRBV2 combines with J gene TRBJ1-3, with TRBD1 as a possible D gene (6 bases). Material: PBMCs, mostly from graft donor cells, obtained 180 days after TCRalphabeta/CD19-depleted stem cell transplant. The sequence was collected from a male patient under 10 years old who had a stem cell transplant for acute lymphoblastic leukemia, so the T cells may come from the graft donor. The CDR3 DNA is TGTGCCAGCAGTACAGGGACTGGAAACACCATATATTTT. Translation gives CASSTGTGNTIYF.